This T cell receptor (beta chain) appears in the sequencing data of a study of OX40 agonist ivuxolimab in advanced cancers. Overall study: Patients undergoing dose escalation presented with hepatocellular carcinoma, melanoma, renal cell or head and neck cancer.

As for this clone: Its antigen is unknown.

TCRdb's copy holds only in-frame clones and misses some; the assay was immunoSEQ multiplex PCR. This table has roughly 60,000 clones, roughly 86% appearing once. V lost 1 base and J 0 bases, leaving 10 bases between the germline ends. CDR1 and CDR2 (germline): LNHNV, YYDKDF (reference sequence). The CDR3 is 16 amino acids. Study findings and constraints: Clonal expansion from baseline to week 6 occurred in both CD4+ and CD8+ T cells.

The source material was CD4+ or CD8+ T cells sorted from blood, sampled in a trial of the OX40 agonist ivuxolimab. The source is an adult with an advanced solid tumor such as melanoma, head and neck, liver or kidney cancer. The chain links TRBV15 to TRBJ1-3; possibly TRBD1 for D (6 bases). CDR3 nucleotides: TGTGCCACCAGCAGAGGGGGACACACCTCTGGAAACACCATATATTTT. Its translation is CATSRGGHTSGNTIYF.